This passage covers 15 T cell receptor beta chains from one sample sequenced in a study of identical twins. Each CDR3 protein is one row after TCRdb ran MiXCR on the 5' RACE reads. There are about 290,000 distinct CDR3 sequences in the sample; just under 9.5% occur only once, and roughly 6.8% lies in the top ten. These sequences were also reported in another study, on yellow fever vaccine responses in identical twins.

The sample comprised CD8+ T cells sorted from blood. The receptor set was obtained from a woman aged 18-29 years in good health.

The CDR3 spells CASSDGVMNTEAFF. The DNA for the CDR3 is TGTGCCAGCAGTGACGGCGTTATGAACACTGAAGCTTTCTTT. The V call is TRBV2, the J call TRBJ1-1; D is unclear. V shed 3 bases and J shed 0 bases, with 8 bases lying between them. This CDR3 has 14 residues. Germline V gene data show CDR1 as SNHLY and CDR2 as FYNNEI.

This clonotype occurred a few times. The CDR3 loop reads CASSQDRESNEQFF. The DNA for the CDR3 is TGCGCCAGCAGCCAAGATCGGGAGAGCAATGAGCAGTTCTTC. The genes are TRBV4-1 and TRBJ2-1, with D possibly matching TRBD2 (6 bases). The germline V gene encodes CDR1 MGHRA and CDR2 YSYEKL. V lost 0 bases, J lost 6 bases, and 9 bases lay in between. This CDR3 contains 14 residues.

This clonotype was recorded many times. The rearrangement links TRBV4-1 to TRBJ2-7; 8 positions match TRBD1. J gave up 6 bases and V 3 bases, and 10 bases lay outside the gene matches. The CDR3 totals 15 residues. The germline V gene encodes CDR1 MGHRA and CDR2 YSYEKL. This CDR3 is CASSHLDRVQGEQYF. The CDR3 DNA reads as TGCGCCAGCAGCCACTTGGACAGGGTGCAGGGCGAGCAGTACTTC.

The sample holds many counts of this clonotype. This sequence joins TRBV9 and TRBJ2-7; D is undetermined. The CDR3 loop spans 15 amino acids. The germline gives CDR1 SGDLS, CDR2 YYNGEE. V shed 0 bases and J shed 5 bases, with 15 bases lying between them. CDR3 protein: CASSVDGVPYNEQYF. DNA for the CDR3: TGTGCCAGCAGCGTAGATGGGGTGCCCTACAACGAGCAGTACTTC.

The J gene is TRBJ1-4, the V gene TRBV10-3, with 9 positions matching TRBD1. The CDR3 is 13 amino acids. Germline-derived CDR1 and CDR2 are ENHRY and SYGVKD. Losses at the gene ends were 6 bases for V and 8 bases for J; bases not matched to a gene: 4. CDR3 residues: CAISRDRDEKLFF. CDR3 sequence (DNA): TGTGCCATCAGCCGGGACAGGGACGAAAAACTGTTTTTT.

This clonotype came up a few times. This rearrangement joins TRBV29-1 to TRBJ1-1; 10 bases are a match to TRBD1. Losses at the gene ends were 5 bases for V and 0 bases for J; bases not matched to a gene: 6. Germline CDR1 reads SQVTM; CDR2 reads ANQGSEA. CDR3 length: 15 amino acids. The CDR3 region is CSVPDRGKVNTEAFF. The CDR3 region has the DNA TGCAGCGTTCCGGACAGGGGGAAGGTGAACACTGAAGCTTTCTTT. The complete variable domain, with remaining parts taken from reference TRBV29-1 and TRBJ1-1, reads SAVISQKPSRDICQRGTSLTIQCQVDSQVTMMFWYRQQPGQSLTLIATANQGSEATYESGFVIDKFPISRPNLTFSTLTVSNMSPEDSSIYLCSVPDRGKVNTEAFFGQGTRLTVV.

This clonotype appeared a few times. The genes are TRBV2 and TRBJ1-1, with no clear D. Trimming shortened V by 8 bases and J by 2 bases, and 12 bases separated the two germline ends. This CDR3 has 13 residues. Germline V gives CDR1 SNHLY, CDR2 FYNNEI. The CDR3 loop is CASPGSHNTEAFF. The CDR3 DNA sequence: TGTGCCAGCCCGGGGTCACATAACACTGAAGCTTTCTTT.

The chain links TRBV7-9 to TRBJ1-2, with no clear D. The CDR3 has 14 amino acids. Trimming removed 5 bases from V and 6 bases from J, with 16 bases in between. CDR1 is SEHNR, CDR2 FQNEAQ, per germline (reference sequence). CDR3 sequence: CASSQSLWADGYTF. The CDR3 DNA is TGTGCCAGCAGCCAGTCCTTGTGGGCTGATGGCTACACCTTC. Complete variable domain (other parts from reference TRBV7-9 and TRBJ1-2): DTGVSQNPRHKITKRGQNVTFRCDPISEHNRLYWYRQTLGQGPEFLTYFQNEAQLEKSRLLSDRFSAERPKGSFSTLEIQRTEQGDSAMYLCASSQSLWADGYTFGSGTRLTVV.

The chain couples TRBV6-5 to TRBJ2-1; perhaps TRBD2 as D (6 bases). This CDR3 is 14 amino acids long. The germline gives CDR1 MNHEY, CDR2 SVGAGI. V was pared by 2 bases and J by 6 bases, with 11 bases between. The CDR3 sequence: CASSYRGTPNEQFF. CDR3 sequence (DNA): TGTGCCAGCAGTTACCGCGGGACTCCCAATGAGCAGTTCTTC.

This clonotype showed up just a few times. The rearrangement links TRBV7-9 to TRBJ2-7; TRBD1 agrees at 10 bases. J was trimmed by 6 bases and V by 0 bases; bases with no gene match: 5. The CDR3 extends over 15 amino acids. CDR1 is SEHNR, CDR2 FQNEAQ, per germline (reference sequence). For the CDR3, the DNA is TGTGCCAGCAGCTTAGCGGGACAGGGGCATGGCGAGCAGTACTTC. It translates to CASSLAGQGHGEQYF.

This clonotype appeared many times. The chain links TRBV5-1 to TRBJ1-2, with a possible D match to TRBD1 (6 bases). CDR3 length equals 15 residues. V dropped 4 bases and J dropped 5 bases, with 18 bases sitting between them. Germline assignment: CDR1 SGHRS and CDR2 YFSETQ. The CDR3 loop is CASSLEGGTLYGYTF. In DNA, the CDR3 is TGCGCCAGCAGCCTCGAGGGGGGGACGTTATATGGCTACACCTTC.

This clonotype occurred a few times. The chain has TRBV28 and TRBJ2-7; either TRBD1 or TRBD2 may fit D (5 bases each). V was trimmed by 2 bases and J by 3 bases, leaving 14 bases between them. Germline V gene lookup returns CDR1 MDHEN and CDR2 SYDVKM. The CDR3 extends over 15 amino acids. Written as DNA, the CDR3 is TGTGCCAGCAGTTTAAGGCCAGGGAGAGACTACGAGCAGTACTTC. Translating it yields CASSLRPGRDYEQYF.

This clonotype was recorded a few times. The chain carries TRBV5-6 and TRBJ2-7; D may be TRBD1 (6 bases). V was cut by 2 bases and J by 0 bases, with 15 bases left in between. The CDR3 has 16 residues. Per germline, CDR1 SGHDT and CDR2 YYEEEE. The CDR3 coding sequence is TGTGCCAGCAGCTTAGGTCGACAGGCCCCCTCCTACGAGCAGTACTTC. The encoded protein is CASSLGRQAPSYEQYF. Complete variable domain (other parts from reference TRBV5-6 and TRBJ2-7): DAGVTQSPTHLIKTRGQQVTLRCSPKSGHDTVSWYQQALGQGPQFIFQYYEEEERQRGNFPDRFSGHQFPNYSSELNVNALLLGDSALYLCASSLGRQAPSYEQYFGPGTRLTVT.

This clonotype occurred once. This chain connects TRBV11-3 to TRBJ1-3, with TRBD1 as a possible D gene (6 bases). In germline, CDR1 is SGHNT, CDR2 YENEEA. Trimming stripped 2 bases from V and 0 bases from J, with 11 bases between. The CDR3 totals 16 residues. CDR3 nucleotide sequence: TGTGCCAGCAGCTTATCAGGGGCGCTCTCTGGAAACACCATATATTTT. Protein: CASSLSGALSGNTIYF.

This clonotype was detected ten times or more. The J gene is TRBJ1-2, the V gene TRBV12-3 or TRBV12-4, with 9 bases aligning to TRBD1. This CDR3 spans 15 amino acids. Losses at the gene ends were 6 bases for V and 1 base for J; bases not matched to a gene: 6. In DNA form, the CDR3 reads TGTGCCAGCAGCCTACCGGGACAGGGTAACTATGGCTACACCTTC. This sequence encodes CASSLPGQGNYGYTF.